This TCR beta chain was observed in a study of blood T cell repertoires in COVID-19. The data were produced by immunoSEQ multiplex PCR, yet TCRdb's version contains in-frame clones alone and is incomplete. The repertoire has 150,000 or so clones, 80% to 85% of them found once; the top ten carry approximately 40%. Germline V lookup: CDR1 MDHEN, CDR2 SYDVKM. Trimming cost V 4 bases and J 5 bases; bases outside gene matches: 2. The CDR3 contains 15 residues. This clonotype was sampled from a human donor in a cohort sampled during active COVID-19. Sequences were obtained from peripheral blood. The V and J genes are TRBV28 and TRBJ1-6; 10 bases match TRBD1. In DNA, the CDR3 is TGTGCCAGCAGTTCCGGACAGGGGGATAATTCACCCCTCCACTTT. This sequence encodes CASSSGQGDNSPLHF.